This T cell receptor (beta chain) appears in the sequencing data of a study of T-cell reconstitution after alpha-beta-depleted transplantation in children (dated by TCRdb to 2016 to 2018). For the wider study: The study quantitatively tracked T-cell immune reconstitution after TCRalphabeta/CD19-depleted allogeneic hematopoietic cell transplantation in children using TCR repertoire profiling.

The time point label for this specimen denotes: day 60 (about 2 months) after transplantation. The sample's treatment or condition label, decoded: allogeneic hematopoietic cell transplantation with graft depleted of TCRalphabeta T cells and CD19 B cells. Transplant recipients were children who received TCRalphabeta/CD19-depleted allogeneic hematopoietic cell grafts. This clonotype was picked up many times. What this receptor recognizes is not known. It has no much larger one-base neighbor in the sample; base qualities were not kept. CDR1 is given as SGHRS and CDR2 as YFSETQ, both from the germline V gene. Relative to germline, V is 4 bases shorter and J is 0 bases shorter, with 14 bases between their ends. CDR3 length: 16 amino acids, cysteine to phenylalanine. Of all the DNA, just the CDR3 is kept, 48 bases in frame from base 1. Here is what the overall study found, with its caveats: Hyperexpanded clone frequencies declined over subsequent months; after one year, T-cell counts and TCRbeta diversity were mostly attributed to newly produced T cells. Apparently early alphabetaT-cell count recovery about two months after transplant reportedly relied on only several hundred rapidly expanded clones derived from non-depleted graft cells. In some patients, the high TCRbeta diversity seen at day 60 was put down to recipient T cells and intrathymic progenitors that had survived conditioning.

The library was made by PCR. The data were produced on an Illumina HiSeq 2500. Molecular barcoding was employed in the preparation of TCR libraries, with unique molecular identifiers being used to normalize TCRbeta repertoire quantification. TCRdb trimmed public reads at Q25 via fastp, called clones via MiXCR and kept in-frame beta chains. Every distinct CDR3 protein forms one entry, paired with its most common genes and DNA. This sample has over 90,000 distinct CDR3 sequences in its table, and 4.5% to 7.5% of those were observed once. Together, the top ten hold 5.5% to 6.5% of the sample. The input for sequencing was PBMCs, mostly from graft donor cells, taken 60 days after TCRalphabeta/CD19-depleted stem cell transplant. This TCR was recovered from a female patient aged 2 to 10 who had a stem cell transplant for Fanconi anemia, so the T cells may come from the graft donor. The sequence is built from TRBV5-1 and TRBJ2-1, with a weak D call of TRBD2 (6 bases match). The CDR3 amino acid sequence is: CASSPSGLSSYNEQFF. The DNA sequence reads TGCGCCAGCAGCCCGAGCGGACTAAGCTCCTACAATGAGCAGTTCTTC.